These 20 T cell receptor beta chains were all obtained from the same sample, sequenced in a study of T cell changes during pregnancy in multiple sclerosis (dated by TCRdb to about 2019). Libraries were constructed by the immunoSEQ multiplex PCR assay. TCRdb stores this immuneACCESS table with in-frame sequences only. Part of the clones is absent; in the studies checked, under half of the shortfall reflects unresolved V genes, and no reason is known for the rest. Here the sample has 73,000 or so clones; roughly 88% occur a single time. The ten biggest clones cover 8% to 9.5% of the sample. Sequences were derived from peripheral blood, sampled after pregnancy. These TCRs come from a female donor in good health, enrolled as a control in a pregnancy study.

This clone was counted once. The rearrangement links TRBV30 to TRBJ1-1; D possibly corresponds to TRBD1 (6 bases). The CDR3 runs 13 residues. Trimming took off 5 bases at V and 0 bases at J, with 10 bases between the two ends. Germline CDR1 and CDR2: GTSNPN and SVGIG (reference sequence). The CDR3 reads CAWAQGMNTEAFF. The CDR3 DNA sequence: TGTGCCTGGGCGCAGGGGATGAACACTGAAGCTTTCTTT.

The rearrangement links TRBV29-1 to TRBJ2-7; 14 positions agree with TRBD2. V lost 7 bases and J lost 0; bases outside the gene matches: 5. The V gene's germline CDR1 is SQVTM and CDR2 ANQGSEA. The CDR3 has 15 residues. The CDR3: CSAGLAGGSSYEQYF. Written as DNA, the CDR3 is TGCAGCGCAGGACTAGCGGGAGGTTCCTCCTACGAGCAGTACTTC.

The V gene is TRBV11-3, the J gene TRBJ2-3; D may be TRBD2 (6 bases). Germline V gene data show CDR1 as SGHNT and CDR2 as YENEEA. Trimming stripped 4 bases from V and 8 bases from J, with 13 bases between. The CDR3 runs to 13 residues. The chain's CDR3 is CASSYTPGGTQYF. The CDR3 DNA reads as TGTGCCAGCAGCTATACCCCCGGGGGTACGCAGTATTTT.

The chain carries TRBV10-3 and TRBJ1-1; 9 nucleotides agree with TRBD1. The germline gives CDR1 ENHRY, CDR2 SYGVKD. V shed 10 bases and J 2 bases; nucleotides not matched to a gene: 5. The CDR3 spans 13 residues. CDR3 loop: CATTGGANTEAFF. The CDR3, as DNA: TGTGCCACGACAGGGGGGGCCAACACTGAAGCTTTCTTT.

The chain couples TRBV30 to TRBJ1-1, with 7 bases aligning to TRBD1. Trimming removed 5 bases from V and 4 bases from J; junction bases left unmatched: 7. From germline, CDR1 is GTSNPN and CDR2 SVGIG (reference sequence). The CDR3 totals 13 residues. CDR3 DNA sequence: TGTGCCTGGCAGAGGGACAGTAGCACTGAAGCTTTCTTT. This gives the protein CAWQRDSSTEAFF. The variable domain in full, with the rest retrieved from reference TRBV30 and TRBJ1-1, is SQTIHQWPATLVQPVGSPLSLECTVEGTSNPNLYWYRQAAGRGLQLLFYSVGIGQISSEVPQNLSASRPQDRQFILSSKKLLLSDSGFYLCAWQRDSSTEAFFGQGTRLTVV.

The chain employs TRBV6-5 and TRBJ1-1, with a tentative D call TRBD1 (5 bases). The CDR3 runs 13 residues. CDR1 is MNHEY, CDR2 SVGAGI, per germline. V was clipped by 6 bases and J by 5 bases, with 13 bases between them. The CDR3 here is CASRDQGRTEAFF. Written as DNA, the CDR3 is TGTGCCAGCAGAGACCAGGGCCGGACTGAAGCTTTCTTT.

The chain carries TRBV11-2 and TRBJ2-2, with a weak D call TRBD2 (6 bases). The CDR3 contains 15 residues. Germline V gene sequence: CDR1 SGHAT, CDR2 FQNNGV. V was trimmed by 5 bases and J by 5 bases, leaving 15 bases between them. CDR3: CASSAGTVGTGELFF. The CDR3 DNA sequence: TGTGCCAGCAGCGCCGGGACTGTCGGAACCGGGGAGCTGTTTTTT.

The V gene is TRBV9, the J gene TRBJ1-3; 9 bases match TRBD1. The ends lost 0 bases at V and 1 base at J; junction bases unmatched: 2. The CDR3 is made up of 16 amino acids. In germline, CDR1 is SGDLS, CDR2 YYNGEE. The CDR3 DNA reads TGTGCCAGCAGCGTAGGCGGACAGGGGTCTGGAAACACCATATATTTT. Translation gives CASSVGGQGSGNTIYF.

This chain connects TRBV5-3 to TRBJ2-7; D might be TRBD2 (6 bases). TRBV5-3 is an ORF for which the function is uncertain. This CDR3 is built from 15 residues. With 3 bases removed from V and 2 bases from J, the gap between germline ends came to 15 bases. The CDR3: CARSSRGVGTYEQYF. CDR3 sequence (DNA): TGTGCCAGAAGCTCGCGGGGAGTCGGGACCTACGAGCAGTACTTC.

The chain carries TRBV15 and TRBJ2-5, with 10 bases that match TRBD2. This CDR3 spans 19 amino acids. Germline V lookup: CDR1 LNHNV, CDR2 YYDKDF (reference sequence). V was pared by 0 bases and J by 3 bases, with 13 bases of the junction left unmatched. The CDR3 nucleotides are TGTGCCACCAGCAGAGATCCCTTACTAGCGGGGCTCTCCAAAGAGACCCAGTACTTC. Residues: CATSRDPLLAGLSKETQYF.

The V call is TRBV18, the J call TRBJ2-7, with TRBD2 matching over 7 bases. Germline loops: CDR1 KGHSH, CDR2 LQKENI. Trimming cost V 3 bases and J 2 bases; bases outside gene matches: 7. The CDR3 loop spans 15 amino acids. CDR3 sequence reads: CASSPLRGSPYEQYF. As DNA, the CDR3 is TGTGCCAGCTCACCTCTGCGGGGGTCCCCCTACGAGCAGTACTTC. Using reference TRBV18 and TRBJ2-7 for the parts outside the CDR3, the full variable domain is NAGVMQNPRHLVRRRGQEARLRCSPMKGHSHVYWYRQLPEEGLKFMVYLQKENIIDESGMPKERFSAEFPKEGPSILRIQQVVRGDSAAYFCASSPLRGSPYEQYFGPGTRLTVT.

The chain recombines TRBV4-3 with TRBJ2-7, with D tentatively TRBD2 (6 bases). The germline V and J ends were trimmed by 4 bases and 5 bases, with 15 bases remaining between them. From germline, CDR1 is LGHNA and CDR2 YSLEER. The CDR3 sequence is 14 residues long. The CDR3: CASSPFGTPNEQYF. The CDR3 nucleotides read TGCGCCAGCAGCCCATTCGGGACTCCTAACGAGCAGTACTTC.

This chain uses TRBV7-8 with TRBJ2-7, with a tentative D call TRBD2 (5 bases). The CDR3 totals 15 residues. CDR1 and CDR2 from the germline V gene are SGHVS and FQNEAQ. V lost 4 bases, J lost 6 bases, and 19 bases lay in between. The CDR3 here is CASSSRAAPTLEQYF. CDR3 DNA: TGTGCCAGCAGCTCGCGGGCGGCCCCTACCCTCGAGCAGTACTTC.

The chain is built from TRBV5-8 and TRBJ2-2, with TRBD2 matching over 7 bases. Germline V gene lookup returns CDR1 SGHTS and CDR2 YDEGEE. This CDR3 comprises 14 residues. V trimming: 5 bases; J trimming: 1 base; junction bases outside the gene matches: 2. The CDR3, as DNA: TGTGCCAGCAGGCTAGCGGTGAACACCGGGGAGCTGTTTTTT. It yields the protein CASRLAVNTGELFF.

This clone was counted once. The genes are TRBV15 and TRBJ2-1; TRBD2 might be the D (6 bases). CDR1 LNHNV and CDR2 YYDKDF come from the germline V gene (reference sequence). This CDR3 contains 13 residues. V was trimmed by 8 bases and J by 0 bases, leaving 8 bases between them. Written as DNA, the CDR3 is TGTGCCACCCGGGGGAGCTCCTACAATGAGCAGTTCTTC. Translated, it gives CATRGSSYNEQFF.

The chain is built from TRBV2 and TRBJ2-2; 9 bases are a match to TRBD1. The V and J ends lost 0 bases and 7 bases, in that order; junction bases with no gene match: 6. Per germline, CDR1 SNHLY and CDR2 FYNNEI. This CDR3 contains 16 residues. The CDR3 spells CASSEATGGLNGELFF. DNA for the CDR3: TGTGCCAGCAGTGAAGCAACAGGGGGCCTTAACGGGGAGCTGTTTTTT.

The CDR3 loop is CASTNRRGSTDTQYF. CDR3 nucleotides: TGTGCCAGCACCAACCGGCGGGGGAGCACAGATACGCAGTATTTT. This chain joins TRBV7-2 and TRBJ2-3; 7 bases are a match to TRBD2. In germline, CDR1 is SGHTA, CDR2 FQGNSA. The CDR3 has 15 amino acids. After removal of 7 bases from V and 0 bases from J, the junction contained 7 bases not matched to a gene.

J is TRBJ2-4 and V is TRBV14; D is unresolved. The CDR3 extends over 16 amino acids. Per germline, CDR1 SGHDN and CDR2 FVKESK. With 1 base removed from V and 0 bases from J, the gap between germline ends came to 10 bases. CDR3 sequence (DNA): TGTGCCAGCAGCCAAGTGGCCTCATCAGCCAAAAACATTCAGTACTTC. Protein: CASSQVASSAKNIQYF.

The rearrangement uses TRBV7-6 and TRBJ1-1; 7 bases agree with TRBD1. Unmatched junction bases numbered 10, after V lost 5 bases and J lost 1 base. Germline V gene lookup returns CDR1 SGHVS and CDR2 FNYEAQ. This CDR3 region has 16 residues. The CDR3 loop reads CASSQLSPGGNTEAFF. CDR3 DNA: TGTGCCAGCAGCCAACTCTCCCCAGGGGGGAACACTGAAGCTTTCTTT.

The rearrangement joins TRBV19 to TRBJ1-1, with 10 bases matching TRBD1. This CDR3 is 15 amino acids long. From germline, CDR1 is LNHDA and CDR2 SQIVND (reference sequence). The V and J ends lost 5 bases and 4 bases, in that order; junction bases with no gene match: 7. CDR3 in DNA: TGTGCCAGTAGTGGGACAGGGGTTTGGGGCACTGAAGCTTTCTTT. Its protein is CASSGTGVWGTEAFF.